The present TCR beta chain was sequenced within a study of cytomegalovirus exposure and HLA in healthy donors. The CDR3 covers 14 residues. Trimming removed 4 bases at V and 3 bases at J, with 13 bases between. Germline-derived CDR1 and CDR2 are GTSNPN and SVGIG (reference sequence). Repertoires were generated with immunoSEQ multiplex PCR, while TCRdb's copy carries only in-frame clones and drops some. The table includes about 240,000 clones, approximately 86% detected once. There are a few counts of this clone. This TCR was recovered from a woman aged 30 to 39 in good health and CMV-seropositive. J is TRBJ2-1 and V is TRBV30, with D tentatively TRBD2 (7 bases). The specimen sequenced was PBMCs. The CDR3 region is CAWIGGGGYNEQFF. CDR3 coding DNA: TGTGCCTGGATTGGAGGGGGGGGCTACAATGAGCAGTTCTTC.